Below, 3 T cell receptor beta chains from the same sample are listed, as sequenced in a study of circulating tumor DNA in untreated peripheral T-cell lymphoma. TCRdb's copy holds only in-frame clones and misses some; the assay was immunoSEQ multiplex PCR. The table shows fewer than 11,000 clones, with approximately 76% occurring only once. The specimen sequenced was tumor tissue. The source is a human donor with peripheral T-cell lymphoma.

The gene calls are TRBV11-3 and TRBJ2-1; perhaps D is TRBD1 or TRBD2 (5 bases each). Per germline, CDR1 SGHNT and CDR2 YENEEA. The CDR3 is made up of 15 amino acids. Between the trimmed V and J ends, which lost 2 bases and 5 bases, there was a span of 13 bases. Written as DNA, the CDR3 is TGTGCCAGCAGCTTAACCGGGACCCTGAACAATGAGCAGTTCTTC. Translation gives CASSLTGTLNNEQFF.

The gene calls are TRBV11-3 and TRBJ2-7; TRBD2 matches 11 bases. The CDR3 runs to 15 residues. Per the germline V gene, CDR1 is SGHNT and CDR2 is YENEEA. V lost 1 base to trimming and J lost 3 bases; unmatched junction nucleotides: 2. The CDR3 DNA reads TGTGCCAGCAGCTTAGGGGGACTAGCGGACTACGAGCAGTACTTC. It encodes CASSLGGLADYEQYF. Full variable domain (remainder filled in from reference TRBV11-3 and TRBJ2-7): EAGVVQSPRYKIIEKKQPVAFWCNPISGHNTLYWYLQNLGQGPELLIRYENEEAVDDSQLPKDRFSAERLKGVDSTLKIQPAELGDSAVYLCASSLGGLADYEQYFGPGTRLTVT.

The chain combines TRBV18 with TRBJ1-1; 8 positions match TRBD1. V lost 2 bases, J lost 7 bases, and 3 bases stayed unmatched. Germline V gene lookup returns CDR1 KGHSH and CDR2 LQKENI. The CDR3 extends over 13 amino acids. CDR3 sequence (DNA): TGTGCCAGCTCACCAGACAGGGGCCTTGAAGCTTTCTTT. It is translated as CASSPDRGLEAFF.